A selection of T cell receptor beta chains follows, all from one sample in a study of blood T cell repertoires in COVID-19. Method: immunoSEQ multiplex PCR; TCRdb's copy keeps in-frame clones and lacks some. The data contain around 320,000 clones, nearly 90% of them singletons. The sample consisted of PBMCs or T cells enriched from blood (not recorded which). The receptors were gathered from a woman aged 18-29 years with acute COVID-19. Each CDR3 is given with its conserved first and last residue. D genes are given only for firm matches. Expanded clones get a size class; other rows say once, few or many, or leave the size out.

- TRBD1 TRBJ2-5 15 TRBV7-9 TGTGCCAGCAGTTCTAGACAGGGGGTCCAAGAGACCCAGTACTTC CASSSRQGVQETQYF
once - TRBJ1-6 13 TRBV19 TGTGCCAGTAGTATAACGGTGGATTCACCCCTCCACTTT CASSITVDSPLHF
- - TRBJ1-1 15 TRBV28 TGTGCCAGCAGTTCTCTCTCCTACCTGAACACTGAAGCTTTCTTT CASSSLSYLNTEAFF
- TRBD1 TRBJ1-1 15 TRBV19 TGTGCCAGTAGTGCCCCCGGGACAGGTAACACTGAAGCTTTCTTT CASSAPGTGNTEAFF
once - TRBJ1-2 14 TRBV19 TGTGCCAGTAGTATGGCCCCAGGGCCGTTCGGCTACACCTTC CASSMAPGPFGYTF
- TRBD2 TRBJ2-7 13 TRBV27 TGTGCCAGCAAAGGCGGGAGAAGATACGAGCAGTACTTC CASKGGRRYEQYF
- TRBD1 TRBJ1-2 13 TRBV11-1 TGTGCCAGCAGCCCGTCAGGGGGCTATGGCTACACCTTC CASSPSGGYGYTF
- - TRBJ1-2 15 TRBV13 TGTGCCAGCAGCTTATCGGCGGGGCTGGGGTATGGCTACACCTTC CASSLSAGLGYGYTF
few - TRBJ2-7 11 TRBV12-2 TGTGCAAGTCGCCCGTGCTACGAGCAGTACTTC CASRPCYEQYF
- TRBD2 TRBJ2-2 15 TRBV19 TGTGCCAGTAGTCACGGGCTAGCGGCCACCGGGGAGCTGTTTTTT CASSHGLAATGELFF
- TRBD2 TRBJ2-6 18 TRBV5-6 TGTGCCAGCAGCTTGAGGGCGGGAGTGTCGAGTGGGGCCAACGTCCTGACTTTC CASSLRAGVSSGANVLTF
- - TRBJ1-6 15 TRBV6-6 TGTGCCAGCAGTTACTCGAGAGCCGATAATTCACCCCTCCACTTT CASSYSRADNSPLHF
- - TRBJ1-1 13 TRBV28 TGTGCCAGCAGTTTGAGTTCTCTACCTGAAGCTTTCTTT CASSLSSLPEAFF
- TRBD2 TRBJ2-2 16 TRBV27 TGTGCCAGCAGTCCGCCCCAGCGGGAGGTCCCCGGGGAGCTGTTTTTT CASSPPQREVPGELFF
few - TRBJ2-2 15 TRBV5-1 TGCGCCAGCAGCTTGACGGGAGATTCCACCGGGGAGCTGTTTTTT CASSLTGDSTGELFF
- - TRBJ1-5 15 TRBV24-1 TGTGCCACCAGTCCCGGGGGGCTGGGGGATCAGCCCCAGCATTTT CATSPGGLGDQPQHF
- - TRBJ2-7 13 TRBV7-8 TGTGCCAGCAGGAAAGGCGGGACCTACGAGCAGTACTTC CASRKGGTYEQYF
- - TRBJ2-7 11 TRBV23-1 TGCGCCAGCATGAAACAGGCCGAGCAGTACTTC CASMKQAEQYF
- - TRBJ2-7 12 TRBV28 TGTGCCAGCACTCCACCTCGGGGGAAGCTGTACTTC CASTPPRGKLYF
- TRBD1 TRBJ1-1 15 TRBV6-5 TGTGCCAGCAGGAGATTGGACAGGGTGGACACTGAAGCTTTCTTT CASRRLDRVDTEAFF
- - TRBJ1-2 13 TRBV7-6 TGTGCCAGCAGCTTATCAGGGGACTATGGCTACACCTTC CASSLSGDYGYTF
- - TRBJ2-2 15 TRBV7-3 TGTGCCAGCAGCCCGACTCTTGCGAACACCGGGGAGCTGTTTTTT CASSPTLANTGELFF
once TRBD2 TRBJ2-1 15 TRBV5-4 TGTGCCAGCAGCTGGGGACTAGCGGGAGGTTGGGAGCAGTTCTTC CASSWGLAGGWEQFF
few - TRBJ2-2 15 TRBV25-1 TGTGCCGGAGGAAGAGGGGGTCGAGACACCGGGGAGCTGTTTTTT CAGGRGGRDTGELFF
once - TRBJ1-5 15 TRBV18 TGTGCCAGCTCCCCGGGGGGGGTAAGCAATCAGCCCCAGCATTTT CASSPGGVSNQPQHF
once - TRBJ1-4 15 TRBV9 TGTGCCAGCAGCGCCGGGGTTTTTACTAATGAAAAACTGTTTTTT CASSAGVFTNEKLFF
- TRBD1 TRBJ2-7 15 TRBV6-2/TRBV6-3 TGTGCCAGCAGCAAGGCCCGGACAGGGATCTACGAGCAGTACTTC CASSKARTGIYEQYF
- TRBD1 TRBJ1-6 17 TRBV12-5 TGTGCTAGTGGTTTGGACAGGGGGCCAACAAATAATTCACCCCTCCACTTT CASGLDRGPTNNSPLHF
once - TRBJ1-1 11 TRBV6-2/TRBV6-3 TGTGCCAGCAGGTACCCTACTGAAGCTTTCTTT CASRYPTEAFF
- - TRBJ2-1 14 TRBV29-1 TGCAGCGTTGAATCGCGAGGTACCTACAATGAGCAGTTCTTC CSVESRGTYNEQFF
- TRBD1 TRBJ1-3 15 TRBV19 TGTGCCAGTAGTATGGGGGACAGGGCTGGAAACACCATATATTTT CASSMGDRAGNTIYF
- - TRBJ2-5 17 TRBV13 TGTGCCAGCAGCTTAGGCCTCGGGCTAGCTTGGTCAGAGACCCAGTACTTC CASSLGLGLAWSETQYF
- TRBD2 TRBJ2-3 15 TRBV4-2 TGTGCCAGCAGCCCCGGGACTAGCGGCACAGATACGCAGTATTTT CASSPGTSGTDTQYF
- - TRBJ2-5 13 TRBV6-5 TGTGCCAGCAGTCCCCGGCCGGGGGAGACCCAGTACTTC CASSPRPGETQYF
- - TRBJ1-6 16 TRBV2 TGTGCCAGCAGTGTTCAGGGGAACCCTTATAATTCACCCCTCCACTTT CASSVQGNPYNSPLHF
once - TRBJ2-1 16 TRBV7-2 TGTGCCAGCAGCTTAGTGGCTCCGAGGTTTTACAATGAGCAGTTCTTC CASSLVAPRFYNEQFF
- - TRBJ1-1 13 TRBV5-1 TGCGCCAGCACCCGGACAGAGAACACTGAAGCTTTCTTT CASTRTENTEAFF
- - TRBJ2-3 14 TRBV6-5 TGTGCCAGCAGCATCATGCAGGGCACAGATACGCAGTATTTT CASSIMQGTDTQYF